Here is one T cell receptor beta chain with its context. Germline V lookup: CDR1 SQVTM, CDR2 ANQGSEA. The V and J ends lost 5 bases and 4 bases respectively, with 12 bases between them. This CDR3 has 12 residues. The sample belongs to a study of blood T cell repertoires in COVID-19. Study-wide background: There were acute and convalescent COVID-19 samples, and they came from the United States, Italy and Spain. PBMCs, B-cell-depleted T cells, or T cells were the source of the cDNA or gDNA that made up the material.

Under the authors' procedure: Amplification with reference gene primers provided the estimates of nucleated cell counts. This table comes from immunoSEQ multiplex PCR, and its TCRdb copy is limited to in-frame clones, with some not included. Clonal size and the V and J genes are those of that table, whereas D and trimming came from the DNA. This table holds under 75,000 clones, 80% found once. This chain joins TRBV29-1 and TRBJ2-7; D gene unclear. Sequenced input: peripheral blood. The origin of this receptor is a man in his 70s who had recovered from COVID-19. This CDR3 is CSVRVRSYEQYF. The CDR3 nucleotides are TGCAGCGTTCGGGTCCGGTCGTACGAGCAGTACTTC.